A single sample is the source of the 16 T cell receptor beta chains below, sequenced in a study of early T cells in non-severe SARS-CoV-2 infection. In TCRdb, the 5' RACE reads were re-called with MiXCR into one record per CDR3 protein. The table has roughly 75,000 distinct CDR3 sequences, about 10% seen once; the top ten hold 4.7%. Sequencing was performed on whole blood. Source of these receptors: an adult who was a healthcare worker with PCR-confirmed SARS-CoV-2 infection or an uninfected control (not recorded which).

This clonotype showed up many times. For the CDR3, the DNA is TGTGCCAGCAGCCGATACCGGACAGGAAATAACTATGGCTACACCTTC. It translates to CASSRYRTGNNYGYTF. The rearrangement joins TRBV2 to TRBJ1-2, with 7 bases aligning to TRBD1. The germline V gene has CDR1 SNHLY and CDR2 FYNNEI. The CDR3 has 16 amino acids. The trim removed 6 bases at V and 1 base at J, leaving 11 bases unmatched.

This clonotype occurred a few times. The CDR3 DNA reads as TGTGCCAGCAGGACGACAGGGTCCTACGAGCAGTACTTC. This sequence encodes CASRTTGSYEQYF. The chain employs TRBV6-2 or TRBV6-3 and TRBJ2-7; 7 bases are shared with TRBD1. V trimming: 6 bases; J trimming: 1 base; junction bases outside the gene matches: 3. Germline CDR1 reads MNHEY; CDR2 reads SVGEGT. CDR3 length: 13 residues.

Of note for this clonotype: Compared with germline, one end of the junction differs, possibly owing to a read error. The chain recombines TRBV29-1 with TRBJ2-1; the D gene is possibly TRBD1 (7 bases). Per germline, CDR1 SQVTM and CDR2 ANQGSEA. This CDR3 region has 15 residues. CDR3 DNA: TGCAGCGTTGAAGATAACGGACAGGACTACAATAAGCAGTTCTTC. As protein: CSVEDNGQDYNKQFF.

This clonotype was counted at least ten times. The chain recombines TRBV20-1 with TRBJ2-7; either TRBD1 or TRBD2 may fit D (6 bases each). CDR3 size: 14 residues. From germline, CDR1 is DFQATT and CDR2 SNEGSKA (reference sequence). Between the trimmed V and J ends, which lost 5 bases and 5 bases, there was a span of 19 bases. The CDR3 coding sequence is TGCAGTGCTGGACCCGGGGGCAAATTGGACGAGCAGTACTTC. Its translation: CSAGPGGKLDEQYF.

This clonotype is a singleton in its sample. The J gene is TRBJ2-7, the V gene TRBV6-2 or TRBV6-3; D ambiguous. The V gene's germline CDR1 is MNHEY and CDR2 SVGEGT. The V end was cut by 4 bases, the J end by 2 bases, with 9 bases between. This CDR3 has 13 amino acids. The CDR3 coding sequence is TGTGCCAGCAGTTTCCCAAATACCTACGAGCAGTACTTC. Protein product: CASSFPNTYEQYF.

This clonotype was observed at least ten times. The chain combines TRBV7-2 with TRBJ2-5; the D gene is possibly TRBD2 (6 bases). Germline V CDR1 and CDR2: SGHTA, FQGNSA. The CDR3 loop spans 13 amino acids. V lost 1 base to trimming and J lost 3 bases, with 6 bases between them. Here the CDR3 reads CASSLGGEETQYF. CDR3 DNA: TGTGCCAGCAGCTTAGGGGGGGAAGAGACCCAGTACTTC.

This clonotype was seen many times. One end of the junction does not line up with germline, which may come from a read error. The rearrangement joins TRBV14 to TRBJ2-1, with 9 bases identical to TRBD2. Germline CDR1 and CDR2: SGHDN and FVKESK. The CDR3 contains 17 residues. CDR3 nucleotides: TGTGCCAGCAGCCCGTTCGGGGCGGGGGGGGATTACAATGAGCAGCTCTTC. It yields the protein CASSPFGAGGDYNEQLF. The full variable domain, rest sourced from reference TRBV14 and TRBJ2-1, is EAGVTQFPSHSVIEKGQTVTLRCDPISGHDNLYWYRRVMGKEIKFLLHFVKESKQDESGMPNNRFLAERTGGTYSTLKVQPAELEDSGVYFCASSPFGAGGDYNEQLFGPGTRLTVL.

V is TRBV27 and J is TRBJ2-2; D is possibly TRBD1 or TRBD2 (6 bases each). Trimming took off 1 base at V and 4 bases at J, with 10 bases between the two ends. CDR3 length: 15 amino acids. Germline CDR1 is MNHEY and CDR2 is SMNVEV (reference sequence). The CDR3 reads CASSLFRGGTGELFF. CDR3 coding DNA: TGTGCCAGCAGTTTATTCAGGGGAGGCACCGGGGAGCTGTTTTTT.

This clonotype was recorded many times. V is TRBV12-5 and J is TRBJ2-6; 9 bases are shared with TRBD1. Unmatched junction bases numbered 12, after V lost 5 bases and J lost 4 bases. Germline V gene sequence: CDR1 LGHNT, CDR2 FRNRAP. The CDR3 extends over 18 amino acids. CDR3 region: CASGPGTGPTLGANVLTF. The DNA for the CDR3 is TGTGCTAGTGGTCCCGGGACAGGGCCTACCTTAGGGGCCAACGTCCTGACTTTC.

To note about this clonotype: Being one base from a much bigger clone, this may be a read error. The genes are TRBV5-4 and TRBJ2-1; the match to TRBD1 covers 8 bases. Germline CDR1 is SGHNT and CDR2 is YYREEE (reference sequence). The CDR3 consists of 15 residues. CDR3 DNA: TGTGTCAGCATCTCGGGGACAGGCAACTACAATGAGCAGTTCTTC. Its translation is CVSISGTGNYNEQFF.

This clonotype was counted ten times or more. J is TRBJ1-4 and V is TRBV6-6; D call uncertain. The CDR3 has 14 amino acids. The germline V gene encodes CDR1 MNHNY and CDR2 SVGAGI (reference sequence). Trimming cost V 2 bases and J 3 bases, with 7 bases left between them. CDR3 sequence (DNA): TGTGCCAGCAGTTACCTGATGGCTAATGAAAAACTGTTTTTT. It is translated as CASSYLMANEKLFF.

CDR3 protein: CASSVESDMNTEAFF. The CDR3 DNA is TGTGCCAGCAGCGTAGAGTCGGACATGAACACTGAAGCTTTCTTT. The chain couples TRBV9 to TRBJ1-1, with D possibly TRBD1 on 5 matching bases. V gave up 0 bases and J gave up 0 bases, with 9 bases separating them. Per germline, CDR1 SGDLS and CDR2 YYNGEE. The CDR3 loop spans 15 amino acids.

CDR3 protein: CASRDTTYEQYF. CDR3 DNA sequence: TGCGCCAGCCGGGACACCACCTACGAGCAGTACTTC. J is TRBJ2-7 and V is TRBV5-1, with D possibly being TRBD1 (6 bases). The germline V gene has CDR1 SGHRS and CDR2 YFSETQ. The CDR3 contains 12 residues. Deletions cut 7 bases from V and 2 bases from J, with 10 bases between.

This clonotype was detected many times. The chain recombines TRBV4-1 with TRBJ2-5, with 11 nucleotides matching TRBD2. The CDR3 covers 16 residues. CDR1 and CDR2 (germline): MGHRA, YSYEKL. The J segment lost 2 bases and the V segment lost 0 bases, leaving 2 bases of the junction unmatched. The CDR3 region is CASSQDSSGGQETQYF. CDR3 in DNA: TGCGCCAGCAGCCAAGATTCTAGCGGGGGGCAAGAGACCCAGTACTTC.

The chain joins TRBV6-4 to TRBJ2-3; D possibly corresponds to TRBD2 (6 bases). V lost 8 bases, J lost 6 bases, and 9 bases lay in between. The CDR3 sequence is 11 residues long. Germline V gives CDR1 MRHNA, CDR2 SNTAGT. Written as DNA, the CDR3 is TGTGCCAGCGCGAGCGGGGATACGCAGTATTTT. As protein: CASASGDTQYF.

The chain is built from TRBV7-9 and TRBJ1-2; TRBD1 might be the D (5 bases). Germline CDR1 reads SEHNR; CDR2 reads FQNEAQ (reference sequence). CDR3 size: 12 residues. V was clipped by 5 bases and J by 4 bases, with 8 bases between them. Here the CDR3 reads CASSLDSYGYTF. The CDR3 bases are TGTGCCAGCAGCCTCGACAGCTATGGCTACACCTTC. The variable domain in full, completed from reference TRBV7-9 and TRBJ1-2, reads DTGVSQNPRHKITKRGQNVTFRCDPISEHNRLYWYRQTLGQGPEFLTYFQNEAQLEKSRLLSDRFSAERPKGSFSTLEIQRTEQGDSAMYLCASSLDSYGYTFGSGTRLTVV.